One T cell receptor (beta chain) is described in this entry. The antigen is unknown. The data originate from a study of T cell repertoires in cytomegalovirus infection. Study in general: The authors relied on CMV epitopes, both recently identified HLA-C-restricted and well-studied HLA-B-restricted. Indications came from public TCR beta signatures; they pointed to CMV infection and to a matching HLA type. Study results and caveats: Ex vivo, HLA-C-restricted CMV-specific TCR beta clonotypes prevailed over the rest of the response. Cumulative frequency (of public TCR beta family members) identified carriers of CMV plus the relevant HLA.

This CDR3 is 16 amino acids long. Germline assignment: CDR1 SGHKS and CDR2 YYEKEE (reference sequence). Trimming removed 3 bases from V and 6 bases from J; junction bases left unmatched: 10. From the reads, TCRdb called clonotypes with MiXCR, one entry per CDR3 protein. The sample contains about 500,000 distinct CDR3 sequences, more than 30% of which appear only once. Sequences were derived from cultured PBMCs, sampled from culture after CMV antigen stimulation. The V call is TRBV5-5, the J call TRBJ2-3, with 10 bases matching TRBD2. The receptor comes from a human donor in good health (CMV status not recorded). Some clones in this sample may be carry-over from other donors' samples. The DNA of the CDR3 is TGTGCCAGCAGCTCCCCAGCGGGAGGGGGCCCGGATACGCAGTATTTT. This encodes CASSSPAGGGPDTQYF.